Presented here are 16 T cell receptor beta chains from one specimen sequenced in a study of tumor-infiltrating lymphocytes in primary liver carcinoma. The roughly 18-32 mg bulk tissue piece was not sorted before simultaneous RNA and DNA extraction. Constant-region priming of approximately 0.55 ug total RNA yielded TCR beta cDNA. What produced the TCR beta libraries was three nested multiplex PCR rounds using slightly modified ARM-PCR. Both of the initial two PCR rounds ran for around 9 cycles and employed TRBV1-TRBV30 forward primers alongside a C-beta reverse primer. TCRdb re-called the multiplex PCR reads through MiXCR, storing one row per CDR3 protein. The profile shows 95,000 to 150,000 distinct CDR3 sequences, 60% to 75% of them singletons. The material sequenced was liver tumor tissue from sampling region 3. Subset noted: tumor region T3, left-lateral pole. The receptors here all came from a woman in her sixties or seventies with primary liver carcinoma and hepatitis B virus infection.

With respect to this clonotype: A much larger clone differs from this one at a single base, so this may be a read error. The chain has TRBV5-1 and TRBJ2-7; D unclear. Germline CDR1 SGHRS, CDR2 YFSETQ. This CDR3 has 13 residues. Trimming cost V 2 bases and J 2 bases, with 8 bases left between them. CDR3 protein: CASSFTGPYEQYF. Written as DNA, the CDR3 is TGCGCCAGCAGCTTCACTGGCCCCTACGAGCAGTACTTC.

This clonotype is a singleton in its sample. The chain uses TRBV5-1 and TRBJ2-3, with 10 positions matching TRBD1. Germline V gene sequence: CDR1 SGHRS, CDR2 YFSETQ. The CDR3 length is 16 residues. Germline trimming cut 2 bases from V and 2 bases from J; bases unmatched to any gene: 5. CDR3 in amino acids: CASSFGDRGFTDTQYF. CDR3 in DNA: TGCGCCAGCAGCTTCGGGGACAGGGGTTTCACAGATACGCAGTATTTT.

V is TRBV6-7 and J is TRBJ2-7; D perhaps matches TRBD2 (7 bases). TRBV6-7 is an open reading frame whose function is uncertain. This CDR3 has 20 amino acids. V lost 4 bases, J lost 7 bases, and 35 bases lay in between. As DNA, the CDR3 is TGTGCCAGCAGTTCACCGGTGCCCCTCGGACTAGGGGGAGGCATACGAGAGCAGTACTTC. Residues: CASSSPVPLGLGGGIREQYF.

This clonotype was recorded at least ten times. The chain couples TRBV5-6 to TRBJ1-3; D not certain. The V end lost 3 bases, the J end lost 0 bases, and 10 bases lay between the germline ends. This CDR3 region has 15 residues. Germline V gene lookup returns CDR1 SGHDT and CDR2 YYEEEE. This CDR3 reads CASSSRISSGNTIYF. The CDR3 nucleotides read TGTGCCAGCAGCTCTCGAATTAGCTCTGGAAACACCATATATTTT.

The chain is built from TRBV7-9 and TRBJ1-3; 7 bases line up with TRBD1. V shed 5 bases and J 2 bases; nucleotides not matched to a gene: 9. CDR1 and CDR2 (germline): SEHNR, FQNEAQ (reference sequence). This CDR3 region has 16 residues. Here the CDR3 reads CASSGQSGTAGNTIYF. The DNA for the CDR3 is TGTGCCAGCAGCGGCCAATCCGGGACAGCTGGAAACACCATATATTTT.

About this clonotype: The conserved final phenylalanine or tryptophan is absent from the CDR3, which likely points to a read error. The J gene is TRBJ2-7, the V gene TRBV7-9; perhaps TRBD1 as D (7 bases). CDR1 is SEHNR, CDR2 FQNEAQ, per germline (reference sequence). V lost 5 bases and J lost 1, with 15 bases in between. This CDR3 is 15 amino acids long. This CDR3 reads CASSQEGASSYEQYS. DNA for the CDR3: TGTGCCAGCAGCCAGGAGGGGGCTTCTTCCTACGAGCAGTACTCC.

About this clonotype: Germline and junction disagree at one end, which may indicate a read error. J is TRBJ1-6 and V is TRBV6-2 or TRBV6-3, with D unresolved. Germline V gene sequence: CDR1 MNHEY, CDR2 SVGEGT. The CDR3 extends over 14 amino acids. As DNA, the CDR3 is TGTGCCAGCTTCGACTCAGGTTATAATTCACCCCTCTACTTT. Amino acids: CASFDSGYNSPLYF.

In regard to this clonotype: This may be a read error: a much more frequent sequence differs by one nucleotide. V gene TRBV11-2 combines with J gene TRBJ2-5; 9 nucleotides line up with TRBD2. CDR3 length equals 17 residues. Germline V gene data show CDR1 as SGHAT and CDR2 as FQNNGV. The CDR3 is CDSSASSTSGSRETQYF. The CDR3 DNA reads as TGTGACAGCAGCGCCTCGTCGACTAGCGGAAGTAGGGAGACCCAGTACTTC.

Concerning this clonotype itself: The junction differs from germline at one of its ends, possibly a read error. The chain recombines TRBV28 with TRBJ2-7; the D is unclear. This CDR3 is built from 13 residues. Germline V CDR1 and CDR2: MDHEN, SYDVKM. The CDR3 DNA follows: TGTGCCAGCGGTTTGACTGGACCTTACGAGCAGTACTTC. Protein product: CASGLTGPYEQYF.

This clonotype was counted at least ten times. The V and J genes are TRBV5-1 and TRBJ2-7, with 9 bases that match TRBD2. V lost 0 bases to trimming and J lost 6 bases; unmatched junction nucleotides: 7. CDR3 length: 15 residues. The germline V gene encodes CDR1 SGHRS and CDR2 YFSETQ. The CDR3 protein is CASSLVISGRLEQYF. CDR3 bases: TGCGCCAGCAGCTTGGTAATTAGCGGGAGACTCGAGCAGTACTTC.

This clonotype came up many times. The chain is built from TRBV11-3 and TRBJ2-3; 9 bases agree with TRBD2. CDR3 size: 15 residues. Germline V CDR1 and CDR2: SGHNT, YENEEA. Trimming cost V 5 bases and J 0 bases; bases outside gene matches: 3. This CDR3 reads CASSLGLASTDTQYF. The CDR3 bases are TGTGCCAGCAGCCTGGGACTAGCCAGCACAGATACGCAGTATTTT.

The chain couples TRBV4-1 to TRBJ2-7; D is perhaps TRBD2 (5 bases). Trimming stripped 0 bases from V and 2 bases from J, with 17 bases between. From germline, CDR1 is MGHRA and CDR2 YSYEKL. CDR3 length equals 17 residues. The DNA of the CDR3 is TGCGCCAGCAGCCAAGATAGCCTACAACTAGGCCCCTACGAGCAGTACTTC. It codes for CASSQDSLQLGPYEQYF.

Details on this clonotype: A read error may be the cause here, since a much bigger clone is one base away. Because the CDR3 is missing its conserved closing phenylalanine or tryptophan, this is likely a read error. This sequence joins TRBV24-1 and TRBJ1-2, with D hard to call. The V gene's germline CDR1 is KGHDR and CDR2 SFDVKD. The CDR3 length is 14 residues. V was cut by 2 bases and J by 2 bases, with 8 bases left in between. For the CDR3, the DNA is TGTGCCACCAGTGATTCCTTAGGCAACTATGGCTACACCATC. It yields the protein CATSDSLGNYGYTI.

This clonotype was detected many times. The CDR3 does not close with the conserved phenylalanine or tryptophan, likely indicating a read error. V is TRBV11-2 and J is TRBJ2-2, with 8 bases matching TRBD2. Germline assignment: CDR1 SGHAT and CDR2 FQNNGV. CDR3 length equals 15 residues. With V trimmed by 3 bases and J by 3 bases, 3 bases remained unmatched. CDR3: CASSFTSGYTGELFS. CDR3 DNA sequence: TGTGCCAGCAGCTTCACTAGCGGTTACACCGGGGAGCTGTTTTCT.

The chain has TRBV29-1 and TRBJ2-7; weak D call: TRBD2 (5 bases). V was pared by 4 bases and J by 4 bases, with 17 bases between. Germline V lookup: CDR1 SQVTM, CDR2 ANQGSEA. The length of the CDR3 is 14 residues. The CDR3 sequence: CSVAPGISLYEQYF. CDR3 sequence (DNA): TGCAGCGTTGCACCCGGGATTAGTTTATACGAGCAGTACTTC.

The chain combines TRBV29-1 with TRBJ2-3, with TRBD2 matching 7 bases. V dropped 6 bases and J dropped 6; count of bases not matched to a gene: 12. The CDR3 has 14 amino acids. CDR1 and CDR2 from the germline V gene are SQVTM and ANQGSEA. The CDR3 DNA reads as TGCAGCGTGTTGGGGCGGGGGATCACGGATACGCAGTATTTT. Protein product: CSVLGRGITDTQYF.